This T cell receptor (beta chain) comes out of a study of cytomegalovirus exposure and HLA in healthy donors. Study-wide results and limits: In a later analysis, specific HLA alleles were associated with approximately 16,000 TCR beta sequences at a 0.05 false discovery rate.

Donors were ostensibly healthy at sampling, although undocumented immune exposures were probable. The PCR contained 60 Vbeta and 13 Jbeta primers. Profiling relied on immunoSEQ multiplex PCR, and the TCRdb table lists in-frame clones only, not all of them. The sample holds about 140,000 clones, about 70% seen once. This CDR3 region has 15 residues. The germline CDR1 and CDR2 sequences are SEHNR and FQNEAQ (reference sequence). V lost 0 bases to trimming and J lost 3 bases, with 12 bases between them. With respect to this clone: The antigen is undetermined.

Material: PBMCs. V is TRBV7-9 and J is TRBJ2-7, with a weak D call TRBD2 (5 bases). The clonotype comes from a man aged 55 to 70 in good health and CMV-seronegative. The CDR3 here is CASSLASGGGYEQYF. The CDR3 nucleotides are TGTGCCAGCAGCTTAGCAAGCGGCGGAGGCTACGAGCAGTACTTC.